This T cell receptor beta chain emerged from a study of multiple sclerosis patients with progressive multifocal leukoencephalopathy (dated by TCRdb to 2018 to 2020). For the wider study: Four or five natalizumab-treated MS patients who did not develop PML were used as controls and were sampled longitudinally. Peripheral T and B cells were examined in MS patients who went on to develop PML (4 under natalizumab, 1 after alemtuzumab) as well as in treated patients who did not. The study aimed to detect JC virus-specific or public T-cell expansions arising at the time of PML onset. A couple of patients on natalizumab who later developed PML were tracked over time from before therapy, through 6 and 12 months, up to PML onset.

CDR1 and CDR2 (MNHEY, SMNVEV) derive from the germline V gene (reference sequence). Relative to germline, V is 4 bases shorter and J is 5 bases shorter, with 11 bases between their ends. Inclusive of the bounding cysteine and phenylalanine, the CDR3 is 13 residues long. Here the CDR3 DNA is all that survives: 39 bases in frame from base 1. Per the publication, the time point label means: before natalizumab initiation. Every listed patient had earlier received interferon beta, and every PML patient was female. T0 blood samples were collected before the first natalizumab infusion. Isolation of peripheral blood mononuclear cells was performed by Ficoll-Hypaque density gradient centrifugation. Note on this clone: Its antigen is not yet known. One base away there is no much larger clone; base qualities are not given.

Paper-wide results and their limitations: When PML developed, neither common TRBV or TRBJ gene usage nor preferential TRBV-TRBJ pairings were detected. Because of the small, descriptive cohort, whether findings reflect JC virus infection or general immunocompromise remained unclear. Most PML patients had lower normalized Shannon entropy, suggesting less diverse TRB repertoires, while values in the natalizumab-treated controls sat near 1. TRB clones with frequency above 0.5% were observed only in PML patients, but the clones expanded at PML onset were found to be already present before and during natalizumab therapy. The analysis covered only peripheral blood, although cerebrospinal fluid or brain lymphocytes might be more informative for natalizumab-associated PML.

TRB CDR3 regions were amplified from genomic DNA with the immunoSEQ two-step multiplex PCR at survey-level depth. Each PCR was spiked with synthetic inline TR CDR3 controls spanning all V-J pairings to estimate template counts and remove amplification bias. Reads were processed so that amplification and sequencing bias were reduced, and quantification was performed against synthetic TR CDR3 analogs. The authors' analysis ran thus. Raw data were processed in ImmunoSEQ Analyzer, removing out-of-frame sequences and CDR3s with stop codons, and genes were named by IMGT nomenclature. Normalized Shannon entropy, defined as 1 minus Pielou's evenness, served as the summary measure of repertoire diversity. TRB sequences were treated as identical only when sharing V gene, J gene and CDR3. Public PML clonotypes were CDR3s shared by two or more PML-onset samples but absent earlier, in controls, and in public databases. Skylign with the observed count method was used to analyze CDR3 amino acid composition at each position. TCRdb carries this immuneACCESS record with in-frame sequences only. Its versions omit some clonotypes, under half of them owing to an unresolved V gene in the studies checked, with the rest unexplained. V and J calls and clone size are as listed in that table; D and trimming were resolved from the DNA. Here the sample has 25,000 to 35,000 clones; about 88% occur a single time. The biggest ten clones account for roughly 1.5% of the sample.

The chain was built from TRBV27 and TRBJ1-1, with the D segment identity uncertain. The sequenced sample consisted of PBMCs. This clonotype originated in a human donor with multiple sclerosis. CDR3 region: CASSSPRGTEAFF. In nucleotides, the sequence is TGTGCCAGCAGTTCCCCGAGAGGGACTGAAGCTTTCTTT.